The 28 T cell receptor beta chains listed next were all sequenced from one sample in a study of beta chain features in type 1 diabetes. Expressed TCRB transcripts were sequenced because the entire RNA isolate underwent reverse transcription. Profiling relied on immunoSEQ multiplex PCR, and the TCRdb table lists in-frame clones only, not all of them. The sample yields about 300,000 clones, about 13% seen once. The antigens for these receptors are not known. Study conclusions and caveats: There was a moderate but significant shortening of TCRB CDR3s in all four CD4+ subsets of Type 1 diabetes patients.

The sequencing input was naive CD4+ T cells from blood. All receptors come from a woman aged 18-29 years with type 1 diabetes.

V gene TRBV18 combines with J gene TRBJ2-5, with D maybe TRBD1 (6 bases). V dropped 0 bases and J dropped 5 bases, with 10 bases sitting between them. The germline V gene has CDR1 KGHSH and CDR2 LQKENI. The CDR3 runs to 14 residues. The CDR3 region has the DNA TGTGCCAGCTCACCACCTCAGGGGACGGAGACCCAGTACTTC. Protein sequence: CASSPPQGTETQYF.

V and J are TRBV29-1 and TRBJ2-3, with 9 nucleotides matching TRBD1. V gave up 6 bases and J gave up 4 bases; unmatched junction bases: 14. CDR3 length: 16 residues. CDR1 SQVTM and CDR2 ANQGSEA come from the germline V gene. This chain's CDR3 is CSVRDRGGGSPDTQYF. The DNA for the CDR3 is TGCAGCGTCCGCGACAGGGGGGGAGGTAGCCCAGATACGCAGTATTTT.

This clone showed up just a few times. The chain has TRBV6-5 and TRBJ2-7; possibly TRBD1 or TRBD2 for D (6 bases each). Trimming cost V 7 bases and J 5 bases, with 18 bases left between them. The germline V gene encodes CDR1 MNHEY and CDR2 SVGAGI. The CDR3 is made up of 14 amino acids. The CDR3 DNA reads TGTGCCAGCAAAAAGGACAGCGAGCGGGACGAGCAGTACGTC. As protein: CASKKDSERDEQYV.

The chain combines TRBV29-1 with TRBJ2-6; a possible D gene is TRBD2 (5 bases). CDR1 and CDR2 (germline): SQVTM, ANQGSEA. V dropped 4 bases and J dropped 2 bases, with 12 bases sitting between them. The length of the CDR3 is 15 residues. The CDR3 is CSVVGSFAGANVLTF. The CDR3 DNA reads TGCAGCGTTGTGGGGAGCTTCGCTGGGGCCAACGTCCTGACTTTC.

This clone has only a few counts. This CDR3 reads CARTGQLQETQYF. CDR3 sequence (DNA): TGTGCCAGAACGGGACAGCTTCAAGAGACCCAGTACTTC. The chain links TRBV21-1 to TRBJ2-5; the listed D gene, TRBD1, was not tested against the DNA. TRBV21-1 constitutes a pseudogene. The length of the CDR3 is 13 residues.

This clone turned up a few times. The V call is TRBV27, the J call TRBJ2-3; D is uncertain. V lost 5 bases and J 8 bases, leaving 8 bases between the germline ends. The CDR3 runs to 11 residues. Germline lookup yields CDR1 MNHEY and CDR2 SMNVEV (reference sequence). The CDR3 reads CASSTPGTQYF. The CDR3 region has the DNA TGTGCCAGCAGTACCCCGGGTACGCAGTATTTT.

The rearrangement uses TRBV5-1 and TRBJ1-2; D gene ambiguous. This CDR3 region has 14 residues. CDR1 and CDR2 from the germline V gene are SGHRS and YFSETQ. V lost 4 bases and J 7 bases, leaving 17 bases between the germline ends. The CDR3 bases are TGCGCCAGCAGCCCCGACGGAGGGTCCGGTGGCTACACCTTC. It specifies CASSPDGGSGGYTF.

The chain links TRBV9 to TRBJ2-1; TRBD2 matches at 13 bases. After removal of 4 bases from V and 3 bases from J, the junction contained 4 bases not matched to a gene. The germline gives CDR1 SGDLS, CDR2 YYNGEE. The CDR3 has 16 residues. The CDR3 loop reads CASSTGLAGIYNEQFF. The CDR3 DNA follows: TGTGCCAGCAGCACGGGACTAGCGGGAATCTACAATGAGCAGTTCTTC.

CDR3 DNA sequence: TGTGCCATTAAGACTAGCGTAACCACAGATACGCAGTATTTT. This translates into CAIKTSVTTDTQYF. The chain joins TRBV10-3 to TRBJ2-3; 8 bases agree with TRBD2. This CDR3 has 14 amino acids. Losses at the gene ends were 9 bases for V and 2 bases for J; bases not matched to a gene: 7. Germline CDR1 reads ENHRY; CDR2 reads SYGVKD.

This clone was detected only a few times. The chain combines TRBV19 with TRBJ2-3; 8 positions match TRBD2. Germline V gene lookup returns CDR1 LNHDA and CDR2 SQIVND (reference sequence). The V gene end was trimmed by 6 bases and the J gene end by 1 base; junction bases not matched to a gene: 9. This CDR3 region has 16 residues. CDR3 residues: CASSLTSGPGTDTQYF. In nucleotides, the CDR3 is TGTGCCAGTAGCCTCACTAGCGGACCTGGCACAGATACGCAGTATTTT.

This clone has more than one count but fewer than ten. The CDR3 DNA is TGTGCCAGCAGCTTAGATCTGGGTAGCGGGAGGGCCTTTGGGAATGAGCAGTTCTTC. Translating gives CASSLDLGSGRAFGNEQFF. The chain uses TRBV11-2 and TRBJ2-1; TRBD2 matches at 11 bases. The germline V gene has CDR1 SGHAT and CDR2 FQNNGV. The CDR3 runs to 19 residues. The junction had 14 bases not matched to a gene; V was cut back by 0 bases and J by 7 bases.

In this sample, this clone turned up a few times. This chain joins TRBV15 and TRBJ2-7; D is perhaps TRBD1 (6 bases). V lost 0 bases, J lost 2 bases, and 17 bases lay in between. Germline loops: CDR1 LNHNV, CDR2 YYDKDF (reference sequence). The CDR3 covers 17 residues. The CDR3 nucleotides read TGTGCCACCAGCAGAGATCTGGGTTTTGGGGGCCCCTACGAGCAGTACGTC. Its protein is CATSRDLGFGGPYEQYV.

J is TRBJ1-2 and V is TRBV9; TRBD1 matches at 11 bases. Germline V CDR1 and CDR2: SGDLS, YYNGEE. This CDR3 has 14 amino acids. J lost 4 bases, V lost 5 bases, and 4 bases had no gene match. CDR3 residues: CASSRTGGGYGYTF. CDR3 DNA sequence: TGTGCCAGCAGTCGGACAGGGGGCGGCTATGGCTACACCTTC.

The rearrangement links TRBV30 to TRBJ1-1, with a possible D match to TRBD1 (6 bases). The CDR3 runs to 15 residues. The germline V and J ends were trimmed by 4 bases and 0 bases, with 15 bases remaining between them. Germline values: CDR1 GTSNPN, CDR2 SVGIG (reference sequence). CDR3 sequence (DNA): TGTGCCTGGACTCCCACAGGGAAGATGAACACTGAAGCTTTCTTT. Protein sequence: CAWTPTGKMNTEAFF.

This clone was seen a few times. The chain employs TRBV7-2 and TRBJ2-3; D gene ambiguous. CDR1 SGHTA and CDR2 FQGNSA come from the germline V gene. Trimming pared 5 bases from V and 1 base from J, leaving 13 bases between. This CDR3 contains 15 residues. DNA of the CDR3: TGTGCCAGCAGCCCAGGTGCAGGCGGCACAGATACGCAGTATTTT. Amino acids: CASSPGAGGTDTQYF.

CDR3 amino acids: CASSESYNEKLFF. The CDR3 DNA sequence: TGTGCCAGCAGTGAATCCTATAATGAAAAACTGTTTTTT. The chain combines TRBV25-1 with TRBJ1-4; D gene unclear. The CDR3 has 13 residues. Trimming took off 1 base at V and 4 bases at J, with 4 bases between the two ends. Germline CDR1 and CDR2: MGHDK and SYGVNS.

The V call is TRBV5-1, the J call TRBJ2-1; 10 bases are shared with TRBD2. Per the germline V gene, CDR1 is SGHRS and CDR2 is YFSETQ. This CDR3 region has 17 residues. V shed 4 bases, J shed 4 bases, and the junction held 11 bases outside the gene matches. CDR3 sequence (DNA): TGCGCCAGCAGCCTGCTCCCGGGACTAGCGCTTTACAATGAGCAGTTCTTC. Its translation is CASSLLPGLALYNEQFF.

The chain joins TRBV28 to TRBJ1-2; D ambiguous. Germline V CDR1 and CDR2: MDHEN, SYDVKM. The CDR3 loop spans 16 amino acids. Trimming pared 0 bases from V and 1 base from J, leaving 12 bases between. The CDR3 is CASSLWGPTDNYGYTF. CDR3 nucleotides: TGTGCCAGCAGTTTATGGGGCCCCACCGATAACTATGGCTACACCTTC.

This clone was counted only a few times. The gene calls are TRBV5-1 and TRBJ2-2, with 7 bases fitting TRBD1. The CDR3 loop spans 15 amino acids. The V gene's germline CDR1 is SGHRS and CDR2 YFSETQ. After removal of 4 bases from V and 4 bases from J, the junction contained 7 bases not matched to a gene. The CDR3 bases are TGCGCCAGCAGCCCACAGGGGTCTTTCACCGGGGAGCTGTTTTTT. Amino acid sequence: CASSPQGSFTGELFF.

This clone was counted between two and nine times. This chain uses TRBV10-3 with TRBJ2-7, with a tentative D call TRBD2 (6 bases). Germline V gives CDR1 ENHRY, CDR2 SYGVKD. Trimming stripped 5 bases from V and 4 bases from J, with 12 bases between. The CDR3 loop spans 13 amino acids. CDR3 in amino acids: CAISTGDGYEQYV. In DNA, the CDR3 is TGTGCCATCAGTACGGGGGACGGGTACGAGCAGTACGTC.

The rearrangement joins TRBV18 to TRBJ1-5; D is perhaps TRBD1 (6 bases). Germline loops: CDR1 KGHSH, CDR2 LQKENI. The V end lost 3 bases, the J end lost 0 bases, and 12 bases lay between the germline ends. CDR3 length equals 16 residues. The CDR3 DNA is TGTGCCAGCTCACCCTCACAGGGCTATAGCAATCAGCCCCAGCATTTT. This codes for CASSPSQGYSNQPQHF.

The chain links TRBV5-4 to TRBJ1-1; D not resolved. The ends were cut back, 5 bases at V and 4 bases at J, with 12 bases in the middle. This CDR3 is built from 13 residues. Germline CDR1 and CDR2: SGHNT and YYREEE (reference sequence). The CDR3 DNA sequence: TGTGCCAGCAGTAGACGGGGAAGCACTGAAGCTTTCTTT. Translated, it gives CASSRRGSTEAFF.

Only a few counts were recorded for this clone. The chain recombines TRBV7-2 with TRBJ2-7; 10 positions match TRBD1. Looked up from germline, CDR1 is SGHTA and CDR2 is FQGNSA. The CDR3 contains 15 residues. V shed 5 bases and J 5 bases; nucleotides not matched to a gene: 9. CDR3 sequence reads: CASSQGQGLPDEQYV. CDR3 coding DNA: TGTGCCAGCAGCCAGGGACAGGGGCTTCCTGACGAGCAGTACGTC.

The chain has TRBV28 and TRBJ2-7, with no clear D. Germline lookup yields CDR1 MDHEN and CDR2 SYDVKM. The CDR3 has 15 amino acids. With 5 bases removed from V and 2 bases from J, the gap between germline ends came to 16 bases. CDR3 DNA: TGTGCCAGCAGTCCCCCCGCGAGGAGCCCCTACGAGCAGTACTTC. Its protein is CASSPPARSPYEQYF.

V gene TRBV11-2 combines with J gene TRBJ1-1, with 7 bases fitting TRBD1. Trimming took 5 bases from V and 0 from J; bases not matched to a gene: 9. The CDR3 is 16 residues long. Germline V gives CDR1 SGHAT, CDR2 FQNNGV. The CDR3, as DNA: TGTGCCAGCAGCGCCGTGTTTGGACAGGTGAACACTGAAGCTTTCTTT. Protein: CASSAVFGQVNTEAFF. Filled out from reference TRBV11-2 and TRBJ1-1, the complete variable domain reads EAGVAQSPRYKIIEKRQSVAFWCNPISGHATLYWYQQILGQGPKLLIQFQNNGVVDDSQLPKDRFSAERLKGVDSTLKIQPAKLEDSAVYLCASSAVFGQVNTEAFFGQGTRLTVV.

This chain connects TRBV5-1 to TRBJ1-1; no clear D. From germline, CDR1 is SGHRS and CDR2 YFSETQ. The CDR3 is made up of 16 amino acids. The V and J ends lost 2 bases and 0 bases respectively, with 14 bases between them. The DNA for the CDR3 is TGCGCCAGCAGCTTCTTCTCTTGGGAGATGAACACTGAAGCTTTCTTT. It translates to CASSFFSWEMNTEAFF.

The chain carries TRBV11-2 and TRBJ2-1; TRBD2 matches at 13 bases. CDR3 length: 14 residues. With V trimmed by 5 bases and J by 12 bases, 7 bases remained unmatched. CDR1 and CDR2 from the germline V gene are SGHAT and FQNNGV. CDR3: CASSPGTSGIVQFF. Here the CDR3 DNA reads TGTGCCAGCAGCCCCGGGACTAGCGGGATTGTGCAGTTCTTC.

This clone has only a few counts. The V gene is TRBV29-1, the J gene TRBJ2-5; D may be TRBD1 (6 bases). This CDR3 contains 12 residues. Germline V gene sequence: CDR1 SQVTM, CDR2 ANQGSEA. The V end was cut by 7 bases, the J end by 5 bases, with 14 bases between. Here the CDR3 reads CSEIRGGETQYF. The CDR3 DNA follows: TGCAGCGAGATCAGGGGCGGGGAGACCCAGTACTTC.